This TCR beta chain is drawn from a study of Siglec-9 on CD8 T cells in melanoma. Study-wide results and caveats: An effector memory CD8+ T-cell subset seemingly accumulating in melanoma was reportedly marked and regulated by Siglec-9.

Comment on this clone: Its target is unknown.

The CDR3 consists of 14 residues. Germline CDR1 reads MNHNS; CDR2 reads SASEGT. The protocol was immunoSEQ multiplex PCR, while the TCRdb copy is restricted to in-frame clones and leaves out a portion. The sample has around 1,300 clones; roughly 64% are singletons. Sequenced: Siglec-9+ CD8+ T cells sorted from blood. The V and J genes are TRBV6-1 and TRBJ2-5; 11 nucleotides line up with TRBD1. The J call could be wrong; TRBJ2-7 is a better fit for the DNA end. This sequence originates from a human donor in good health. CDR3 residues: CASSGGTGGYEQYF. CDR3 DNA sequence: TGTGCCAGCAGTGGGGGGACAGGGGGCTACGAGCAGTACTTC.